A selection of T cell receptor beta chains follows, all from one sample in a study of patients and donors after allogeneic stem cell transplantation. TCRdb re-called the RT-PCR reads through MiXCR, storing one row per CDR3 protein. The table includes about 410,000 distinct CDR3 sequences, about a sixth detected once. Sample: blood, either unsorted or a sorted T cell fraction (not recorded which). The receptors here all came from a human donor who was either an allogeneic HSCT recipient or a stem cell or donor lymphocyte infusion donor (not recorded which). It is not recorded whose cells these are; they may come from a transplant donor. CDR3s include the opening cysteine and the closing phenylalanine or tryptophan. A D gene is named only where the DNA matches it firmly. Not every row has a clone size; where given, it reads once, few, many or a size class.

CDR3nt	CDR3aa	v_gene	j_gene	d_gene	abundance
TGTGCCAGCAGTGAGTCACGGATAAAGCAGTTCTTC	CASSESRIKQFF	TRBV2	TRBJ2-1	NA	few
TGTGCCAGCAGTTCCCGGACAGGAGTTAATTCACCCCTCCACTTT	CASSSRTGVNSPLHF	TRBV6-5	TRBJ1-6	TRBD1	few
TGTGCCATCAGCCACCTAGCGGGAGTTTACAATGAGCAGTTCTTC	CAISHLAGVYNEQFF	TRBV10-3	TRBJ2-1	TRBD2	NA
TGCGCCAGCAGCCAGCGGGGTTGGACAGATACGCAGTATTTT	CASSQRGWTDTQYF	TRBV4-1	TRBJ2-3	NA	once
TGTGCCAGCAGCCAAGACGGGGGATGGGAGACCCAGTACTTC	CASSQDGGWETQYF	TRBV4-2	TRBJ2-5	NA	few
TGTGCCACCAGTGGCCACGGGGGTGCAAGTAGGGGGGAGCTGTTTTTT	CATSGHGGASRGELFF	TRBV24-1	TRBJ2-2	NA	few
TGCAGCGTGGAAACCGGGGCCAACGTCCTGACTTTC	CSVETGANVLTF	TRBV29-1	TRBJ2-6	NA	few
TGTGCCAGCAGTTTAGGTCAGAACGGGGAAAAACTGTTTTTT	CASSLGQNGEKLFF	TRBV12-3/TRBV12-4	TRBJ1-4	NA	many
TGTGCCAGCAGCGTAGAGAGGGCGGCCAGCTCCTACGAGCAGTACTTC	CASSVERAASSYEQYF	TRBV9	TRBJ2-7	NA	NA
TGTGCCATCAGTGAGTCGCGACTGCGGATGGGAGAGTTCTTC	CAISESRLRMGEFF	TRBV10-3	TRBJ2-1	NA	NA
TGTGCCAGCAGTCCCCGTATACAGGGGTGCTGCTATGTCTATGGCTACACCTTC	CASSPRIQGCCYVYGYTF	TRBV12-3/TRBV12-4	TRBJ1-2	TRBD1	NA
TGTGCCACCTCCCCGGGGGGCCTCATCAATGAGCAGTTCTTC	CATSPGGLINEQFF	TRBV24-1	TRBJ2-1	NA	NA
TGCGCCAGCAGCTTGGTTCTAGCACAGGAGACCCAGTACTTC	CASSLVLAQETQYF	TRBV5-1	TRBJ2-5	NA	NA
TGCGCCAGCAGCCAATTGCCCCGGGGGACCTACGAGCAGTACTTC	CASSQLPRGTYEQYF	TRBV4-1	TRBJ2-7	NA	many
TGCAGTGCTAGAGGGGGACAGGGCCCGACCAATGAGCAGTTCTTC	CSARGGQGPTNEQFF	TRBV20-1	TRBJ2-1	TRBD1	once
TGTGCCAGCAGTTTAGCAAGTTTCCGGGTACCCCAGCATTTT	CASSLASFRVPQHF	TRBV12-3/TRBV12-4	TRBJ1-5	NA	many
TGTGCCAGCAGCTTGCCAGGGGGGGACACCGGGGAGCTGTTTTTT	CASSLPGGDTGELFF	TRBV5-4	TRBJ2-2	NA	NA
TGTGCCAGCACTTCCGGCGGAGTGGTAGCGGGAGGTGAGCAGTTCTTC	CASTSGGVVAGGEQFF	TRBV12-3/TRBV12-4	TRBJ2-1	TRBD2	few
TGCGCCAGCAGCTTGGCCCGACTGCATGACAGGGGGAGCAACGAGCAGTACTTC	CASSLARLHDRGSNEQYF	TRBV5-1	TRBJ2-7	TRBD1	NA
TGCAGTGCTAGAGACTTAAGCGGGACCCACGAGCAGTACTTC	CSARDLSGTHEQYF	TRBV20-1	TRBJ2-7	TRBD2	few
TGTGCCAGCTCACCTTCCGGGACAGAGAACACCATATATTTT	CASSPSGTENTIYF	TRBV18	TRBJ1-3	TRBD1	NA
TGTGCCAGCAGCTTATTTTACGGGGGAAACACAGATACGCAGTATTTT	CASSLFYGGNTDTQYF	TRBV13	TRBJ2-3	NA	NA
TGTGCCAGCAGGGAGGTGGCTAACTATGGCTACACCTTC	CASREVANYGYTF	TRBV6-1	TRBJ1-2	NA	few
TGCAGCGTTACTCAGGGTACTGAAGCTTTCTTT	CSVTQGTEAFF	TRBV29-1	TRBJ1-1	NA	few
TGTGCCAGCAGTTCCCCCGGGACTAGCGTGACAGATACGCAGTATTTT	CASSSPGTSVTDTQYF	TRBV6-5	TRBJ2-3	TRBD2	NA
TGTGCCAGCAGCCATTCCCCCCCCGGGACAGGGGGTTATAGCAATCAGCCCCAGCATTTT	CASSHSPPGTGGYSNQPQHF	TRBV3-1	TRBJ1-5	TRBD1	NA
TGTGCCAGCAGCCAAGATTTACCAGGGGGAGGCGACGAGCAGTACTTC	CASSQDLPGGGDEQYF	TRBV3-1	TRBJ2-7	NA	few
TGCGCCAGCAGCCCCCGACAGGGTCCCGGGGAGCTGTTTTTT	CASSPRQGPGELFF	TRBV5-1	TRBJ2-2	TRBD1	few
TGTGCCAGCAGCTGGGGCGCTAACTATGGCTACACCTTC	CASSWGANYGYTF	TRBV12-3/TRBV12-4	TRBJ1-2	NA	NA
TGTGCCACCAGCAGAGATCCCGGACAGAGTTACGAGCAGTACTTC	CATSRDPGQSYEQYF	TRBV15	TRBJ2-7	NA	NA
TGTGCCAGCAGTTACGACCATAGGACGGATAACTATGGCTACACCTTC	CASSYDHRTDNYGYTF	TRBV6-2/TRBV6-3	TRBJ1-2	NA	few
TGTGCCAGCAGCACCTGGACCGGATACAATGAGCAGTTCTTC	CASSTWTGYNEQFF	TRBV9	TRBJ2-1	NA	NA
TGTGCCAGCAGCCTGAGCGGGAGGGAGACAGATACGCAGTATTTT	CASSLSGRETDTQYF	TRBV4-2	TRBJ2-3	TRBD2	many
TGTGCCTGGAGTGGCCGGGACCAAAATACGCAGTATTTT	CAWSGRDQNTQYF	TRBV30	TRBJ2-3	NA	few
TGCGCCAGCAGCTCCCTTAGGGCTTCCTACAATGAGCAGTTCTTC	CASSSLRASYNEQFF	TRBV5-1	TRBJ2-1	NA	NA
TGTGCCAGCAGTTACCGACTAGCGGGAGGGCCGCACGAGCAGTACTTC	CASSYRLAGGPHEQYF	TRBV27	TRBJ2-7	TRBD2	NA
TGCAGTGCTAGAGCGGGGGGGGTCAACACCGGGGAGCTGTTTTTT	CSARAGGVNTGELFF	TRBV20-1	TRBJ2-2	TRBD2	few
TGTGCCAGCAGCCAAGGCAGCCCGCTTCAGTACTTC	CASSQGSPLQYF	TRBV3-1	TRBJ2-7	NA	NA
TGTGCCAGCAGCTTTGAAGGACTAGCGGGTGGAATCGATGAGCAGTTCTTC	CASSFEGLAGGIDEQFF	TRBV7-2	TRBJ2-1	TRBD2	NA
TGTGCCAGCAGTGAAGCCCGTGGGCCTCACGGGCCCCCGAACGAGCAGTACTTC	CASSEARGPHGPPNEQYF	TRBV2	TRBJ2-7	NA	few
TGTGCCAGCAGCGGGCCCGGGACGGGGAATGAAAAACTGTTTTTT	CASSGPGTGNEKLFF	TRBV9	TRBJ1-4	NA	few
TGTGCCAGCAGTTCAGTCCAGGTTCCCTACGAGCAGTACTTC	CASSSVQVPYEQYF	TRBV13	TRBJ2-7	NA	NA
TGTGCCAGCAGTTACTTAGTCTTTGAGCAGTTCTTC	CASSYLVFEQFF	TRBV6-2/TRBV6-3	TRBJ2-1	NA	many
TGTGCCACCAGTGACCCCGGTGACAGCGGGGGCTATAGCTCCTACAATGAGCAGTTCTTC	CATSDPGDSGGYSSYNEQFF	TRBV24-1	TRBJ2-1	TRBD2	NA
TGTGCCAGCAGCCAAGGGGTGGTCCGTTTCTCTGGAAACACCATATATTTT	CASSQGVVRFSGNTIYF	TRBV4-2	TRBJ1-3	NA	NA
TGTGCCTGGAGCGGGCTCAGCGTCACCTACGAGCAGTACTTC	CAWSGLSVTYEQYF	TRBV30	TRBJ2-7	NA	few
TGTGCCAGCAGCTTAGTCAGGGGACCTAATGAAAAACTGTTTTTT	CASSLVRGPNEKLFF	TRBV7-9	TRBJ1-4	NA	few